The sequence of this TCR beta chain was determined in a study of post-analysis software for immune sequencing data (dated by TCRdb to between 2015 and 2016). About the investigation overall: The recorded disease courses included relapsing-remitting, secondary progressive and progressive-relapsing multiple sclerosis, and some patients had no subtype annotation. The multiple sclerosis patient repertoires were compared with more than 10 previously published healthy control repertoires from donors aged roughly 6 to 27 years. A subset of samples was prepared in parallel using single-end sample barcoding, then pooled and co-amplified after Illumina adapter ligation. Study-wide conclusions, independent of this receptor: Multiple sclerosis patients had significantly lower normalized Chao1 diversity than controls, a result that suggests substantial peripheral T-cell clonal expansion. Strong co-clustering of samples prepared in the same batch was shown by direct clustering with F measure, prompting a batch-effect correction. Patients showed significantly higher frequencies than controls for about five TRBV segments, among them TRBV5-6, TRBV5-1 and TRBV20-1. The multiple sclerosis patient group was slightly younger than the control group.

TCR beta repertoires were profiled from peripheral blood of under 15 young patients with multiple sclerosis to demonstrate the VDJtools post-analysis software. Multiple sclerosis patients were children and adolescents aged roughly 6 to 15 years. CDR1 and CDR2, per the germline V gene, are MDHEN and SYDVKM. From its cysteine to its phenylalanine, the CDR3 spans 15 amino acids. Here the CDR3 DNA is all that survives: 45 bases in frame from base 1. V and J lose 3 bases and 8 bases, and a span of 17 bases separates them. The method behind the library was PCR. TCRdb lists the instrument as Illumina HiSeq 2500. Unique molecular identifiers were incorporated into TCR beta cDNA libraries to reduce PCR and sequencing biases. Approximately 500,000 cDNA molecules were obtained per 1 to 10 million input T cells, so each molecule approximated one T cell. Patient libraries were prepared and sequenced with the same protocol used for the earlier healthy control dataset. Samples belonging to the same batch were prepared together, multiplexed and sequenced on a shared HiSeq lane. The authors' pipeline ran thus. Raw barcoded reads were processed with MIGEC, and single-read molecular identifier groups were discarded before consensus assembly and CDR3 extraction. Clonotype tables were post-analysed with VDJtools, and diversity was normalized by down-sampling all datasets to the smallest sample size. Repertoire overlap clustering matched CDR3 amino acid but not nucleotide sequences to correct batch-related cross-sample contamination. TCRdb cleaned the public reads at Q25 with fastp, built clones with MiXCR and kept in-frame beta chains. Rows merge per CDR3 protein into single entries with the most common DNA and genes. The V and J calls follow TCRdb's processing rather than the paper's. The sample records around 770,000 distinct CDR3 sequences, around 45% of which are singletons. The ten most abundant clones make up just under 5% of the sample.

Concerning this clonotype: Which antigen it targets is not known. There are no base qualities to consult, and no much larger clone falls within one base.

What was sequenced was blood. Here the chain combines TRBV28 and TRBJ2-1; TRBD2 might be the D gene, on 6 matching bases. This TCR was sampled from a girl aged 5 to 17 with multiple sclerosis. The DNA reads TGTGCCAGCAGTTTGCTCTCTAGCGCGCCAGATGAGCAGTTCTTC. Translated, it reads CASSLLSSAPDEQFF.